The next 4 T cell receptor beta chains were all read from a single sample in a study of blood T cell repertoires in COVID-19. Profiling relied on immunoSEQ multiplex PCR, and the TCRdb table lists in-frame clones only, not all of them. The table has a few hundred thousand clones, 80% to 90% seen once. Material for sequencing was peripheral blood. Every receptor here comes from a man younger than 35 with COVID-19, enrolled during active disease.

The V and J genes are TRBV19 and TRBJ2-1; 11 bases fit TRBD2. This CDR3 contains 17 residues. CDR1 and CDR2 from the germline V gene are LNHDA and SQIVND (reference sequence). After removal of 0 bases from V and 4 bases from J, the junction contained 5 bases not matched to a gene. This CDR3 is CASSIDRGTSGYNEQFF. In DNA, the CDR3 is TGTGCCAGTAGTATAGATCGGGGGACTAGCGGTTACAATGAGCAGTTCTTC.

The chain combines TRBV6-5 with TRBJ1-6; no clear D. CDR3 size: 15 residues. The germline CDR1 and CDR2 sequences are MNHEY and SVGAGI. Deletions cut 8 bases from V and 6 bases from J, with 17 bases between. The CDR3 bases are TGTGCCAGCGTACCATCCGGGGTCTCTAATTCACCCCTCCACTTT. Its protein is CASVPSGVSNSPLHF.

V gene TRBV12-2 combines with J gene TRBJ1-5; TRBD1 reflects the table's D call only, with no check against the DNA. TRBV12-2 is annotated as a pseudogene. The CDR3 length is 14 residues. CDR3 sequence: CASRSTGESQPQHF. CDR3 nucleotides: TGTGCAAGTCGCTCGACAGGGGAAAGTCAGCCCCAGCATTTT.

V gene TRBV6-5 combines with J gene TRBJ2-5, with TRBD1 as a possible D gene (6 bases). The CDR3 is 12 residues long. The ends were cut back, 9 bases at V and 7 bases at J, with 15 bases in the middle. CDR1 is MNHEY, CDR2 SVGAGI, per germline. The CDR3 coding sequence is TGTGCCAGTAGCCACGAGACAGGGACCCAGTACTTC. Its protein is CASSHETGTQYF.